A selection of T cell receptor beta chains follows, all from one sample in a study of cytomegalovirus exposure and HLA in healthy donors. The data were produced by immunoSEQ multiplex PCR, yet TCRdb's version contains in-frame clones alone and is incomplete. The sample has 250,000 to 400,000 clones, approximately 88% seen once. Sequencing used PBMCs. These receptors all stem from a man aged 25 to 45 in good health and CMV-seronegative. The CDR3 runs from the conserved cysteine through the conserved F or W. The D gene is left open where the match is weak. Clone size, where shown, is once, few, many, or a class for clones that have expanded.

v_gene,j_gene,abundance,d_gene,CDR3nt,CDR3aa
TRBV25-1,TRBJ1-2,NA,NA,TGTGCCAGCAGTGAATCGTCCGGACACAACTATGGCTACACCTTC,CASSESSGHNYGYTF
TRBV6-5,TRBJ1-2,NA,NA,TGTGCCAGCAGTTATTTCGTCAACTATGGCTACACCTTC,CASSYFVNYGYTF
TRBV5-1,TRBJ1-6,NA,TRBD1,TGCGCCAGCAGCCTGGGACAGGGAGCGGGGGGTTCACCCCTCCACTTT,CASSLGQGAGGSPLHF
TRBV11-2,TRBJ2-2,NA,TRBD1,TGTGCCAGCATCCACCTCCCGGGACAGGATATGACCGGGGAGCTGTTTTTT,CASIHLPGQDMTGELFF
TRBV12-2,TRBJ2-2,NA,NA,TGTGCAAGTCGCTTAGACCCGGGACTAGCGGGGGGGAACACCGGGGAGCTGTTTTTT,CASRLDPGLAGGNTGELFF
TRBV9,TRBJ2-1,NA,NA,TGTGCCAGCAGCCCCCCCCTCGGGGAGCAGTTCTTC,CASSPPLGEQFF
TRBV11-2,TRBJ2-7,NA,NA,TGTGCCAGCAGCTTAGCGGGGTACTTCGAGCAGTACTTC,CASSLAGYFEQYF
TRBV27,TRBJ2-7,NA,TRBD2,TGTGCCAGCAGTGCTCTAGCGGGGGCCAGTTCGGAGCAGTACTTC,CASSALAGASSEQYF
TRBV15,TRBJ2-1,NA,NA,TGTGCCACCAGCAGAATAACACAGGGAAATGAGCAGTTCTTC,CATSRITQGNEQFF
TRBV5-1,TRBJ1-4,NA,TRBD1,TGCGCCAGCAGGGAGGGACAGGGGGCGACTAATGAAAAACTGTTTTTT,CASREGQGATNEKLFF
TRBV11-2,TRBJ1-1,NA,NA,TGTGCCAGCAGCAAGTCGGGCACTGAAGCTTTCTTT,CASSKSGTEAFF
TRBV7-8,TRBJ1-1,NA,TRBD1,TGTGCCAGCAGCTTCCAGGGGGTAACTGAAGCTTTCTTT,CASSFQGVTEAFF
TRBV6-1,TRBJ1-2,NA,TRBD1,TGTGCCAGCAGTGACCAGCCAGGGGGCTATGGCTACACCTTC,CASSDQPGGYGYTF
TRBV27,TRBJ1-2,NA,TRBD1,TGTGCCAGCAGTTTCGGGACAGGGTCTGGCTACACCTTC,CASSFGTGSGYTF
TRBV11-2,TRBJ2-7,NA,TRBD2,TGTGCCAGCAGCCCAGCGGGGGGCAGGACTGACGAGCAGTACTTC,CASSPAGGRTDEQYF
TRBV18,TRBJ1-1,NA,TRBD1,TGTGCCAGCTCACCAGGACAGGGTATTATCGGCACTGAAGCTTTCTTT,CASSPGQGIIGTEAFF
TRBV18,TRBJ2-5,NA,NA,TGTGCCAGCTCACCGGGGACACAAGAGACCCAGTACTTC,CASSPGTQETQYF
TRBV6-6,TRBJ2-7,NA,NA,TGTGCCAGCAGTTACTCGATTCCACAGGGTTACGAGCAGTACTTC,CASSYSIPQGYEQYF
TRBV4-1,TRBJ1-1,NA,TRBD1,TGCGCCAGCAAACTACAGGGGACGGCGAACACTGAAGCTTTCTTT,CASKLQGTANTEAFF
TRBV2,TRBJ2-5,NA,NA,TGTGCCAGCACAGAATTGGGGACACAACAAGAGACCCAGTACTTC,CASTELGTQQETQYF
TRBV7-9,TRBJ1-4,once,NA,TGTGCCAGCAGCCCGTCGGGGGGGACTAATGAAAAACTGTTTTTT,CASSPSGGTNEKLFF
TRBV5-1,TRBJ2-7,NA,TRBD1,TGCGCCAGCAGCTCCCAGACAGGGTCCTACGAGCAGTACTTC,CASSSQTGSYEQYF
TRBV9,TRBJ1-4,NA,NA,TGTGCCAGCAGCCCGAGCGGGGGCTATAATGAAAAACTGTTTTTT,CASSPSGGYNEKLFF